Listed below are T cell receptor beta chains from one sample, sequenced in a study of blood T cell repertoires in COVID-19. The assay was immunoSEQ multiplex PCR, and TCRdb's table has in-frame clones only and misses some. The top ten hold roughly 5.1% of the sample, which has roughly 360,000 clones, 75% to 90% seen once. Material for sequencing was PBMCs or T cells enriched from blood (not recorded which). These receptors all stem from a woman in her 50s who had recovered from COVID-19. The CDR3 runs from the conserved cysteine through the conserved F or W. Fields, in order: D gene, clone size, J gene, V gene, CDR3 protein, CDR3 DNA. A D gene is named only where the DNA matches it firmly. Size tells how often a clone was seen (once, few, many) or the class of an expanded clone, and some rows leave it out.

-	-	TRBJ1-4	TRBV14	CASSQGAREKLFF	TGTGCCAGCAGCCAAGGGGCGCGTGAAAAACTGTTTTTT
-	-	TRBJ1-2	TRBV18	CASSPSQDYGYTF	TGTGCCAGCTCACCGTCACAAGACTATGGCTACACCTTC
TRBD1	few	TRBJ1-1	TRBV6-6	CASSRVMGQGQGTEAFF	TGTGCCAGCAGTCGCGTTATGGGACAGGGCCAGGGCACTGAAGCTTTCTTT
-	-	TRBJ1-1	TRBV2	CASSEHPPTAGTEAFF	TGTGCCAGCAGTGAACATCCCCCGACTGCCGGGACTGAAGCTTTCTTT
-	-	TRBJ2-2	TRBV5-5	CASSAGLSGELFF	TGTGCCAGCAGCGCAGGGTTGTCCGGGGAGCTGTTTTTT
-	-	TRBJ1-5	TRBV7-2	CASSPGAGLGQPQHF	TGTGCCAGCAGCCCAGGGGCAGGCCTGGGGCAGCCCCAGCATTTT
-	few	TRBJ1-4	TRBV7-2	CASSLSVTNEKLFF	TGTGCCAGCAGCTTATCAGTTACCAATGAAAAACTGTTTTTT
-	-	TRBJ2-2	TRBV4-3	CASSQDLSTITGELFF	TGCGCCAGCAGCCAAGATCTTAGCACAATAACCGGGGAGCTGTTTTTT
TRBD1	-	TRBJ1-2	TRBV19	CASSATGGPNYGYTF	TGTGCCAGTAGTGCAACAGGGGGCCCTAACTATGGCTACACCTTC
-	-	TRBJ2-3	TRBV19	CASSISSPGGDTQYF	TGTGCCAGTAGTATCTCTTCCCCCGGGGGAGATACGCAGTATTTT
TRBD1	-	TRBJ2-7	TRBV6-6	CASRAPGQGSYEQYF	TGTGCCAGCAGAGCTCCGGGACAGGGGTCCTACGAGCAGTACTTC
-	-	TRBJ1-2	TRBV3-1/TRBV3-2	CASSQDWTDHYGYTF	TGTGCCAGCAGCCAAGACTGGACAGACCACTATGGCTACACCTTC
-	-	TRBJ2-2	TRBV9	CASSAGGEGELFF	TGTGCCAGCAGCGCGGGGGGCGAAGGGGAGCTGTTTTTT
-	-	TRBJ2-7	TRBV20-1	CSAIRGKEQYF	TGCAGTGCTATTAGGGGTAAAGAGCAGTACTTC
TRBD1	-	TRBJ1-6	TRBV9	CASSEWTGANSPLHF	TGTGCCAGCAGCGAGTGGACAGGGGCGAATTCACCCCTCCACTTT
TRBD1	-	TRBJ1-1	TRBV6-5	CASRSGQGNWEAFF	TGTGCCAGCAGGTCGGGACAGGGCAACTGGGAAGCTTTCTTT
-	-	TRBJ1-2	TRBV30	CAWSKWEGNTF	TGTGCCTGGAGTAAGTGGGAGGGGAACACCTTC
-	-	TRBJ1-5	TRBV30	CAWSPNLGGSRYQPQHF	TGTGCCTGGAGTCCGAACTTGGGGGGATCCAGATATCAGCCCCAGCATTTT
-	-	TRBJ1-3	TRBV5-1	CASSDRTANTIYF	TGCGCCAGCAGCGACCGGACAGCAAACACCATATATTTT
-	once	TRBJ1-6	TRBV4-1	CASSLGTANSPLHF	TGCGCCAGCAGTCTCGGAACAGCAAATTCACCCCTCCACTTT
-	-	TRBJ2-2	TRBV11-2	CASSLGSGPGRNTGELFF	TGTGCCAGCAGCTTAGGTTCTGGGCCTGGGCGGAACACCGGGGAGCTGTTTTTT
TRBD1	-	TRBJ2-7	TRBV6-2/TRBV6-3	CASSYWGTSGGVGDEQYF	TGTGCCAGCAGTTACTGGGGAACCTCAGGGGGCGTTGGTGACGAGCAGTACTTC
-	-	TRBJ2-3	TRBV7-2	CASSFGFGDTQYF	TGTGCCAGCAGCTTCGGGTTTGGTGATACGCAGTATTTT
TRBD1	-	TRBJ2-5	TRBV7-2	CASSFGQGSQETQYF	TGTGCCAGCAGCTTCGGACAGGGCTCCCAAGAGACCCAGTACTTC
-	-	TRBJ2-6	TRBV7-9	CASLGEAGANVLTF	TGTGCCAGCCTAGGGGAAGCTGGGGCCAACGTCCTGACTTTC
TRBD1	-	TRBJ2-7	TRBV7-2	CASSSTGGSVSYEQYF	TGTGCCAGCAGCTCTACAGGGGGGAGTGTTAGCTACGAGCAGTACTTC
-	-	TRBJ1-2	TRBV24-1	CAVRGGYGYTF	TGTGCCGTCAGGGGTGGCTATGGCTACACCTTC
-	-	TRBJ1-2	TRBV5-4	CASSLVAGSRWGYTF	TGTGCCAGCAGCTTGGTGGCAGGGTCGCGGTGGGGCTACACCTTC
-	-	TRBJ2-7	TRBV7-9	CASSLGDSTYEQYF	TGTGCCAGCAGCTTAGGAGACAGTACCTACGAGCAGTACTTC
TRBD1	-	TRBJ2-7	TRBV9	CASSFSTGITDEQYF	TGTGCCAGCAGCTTTTCGACAGGGATAACCGACGAGCAGTACTTC
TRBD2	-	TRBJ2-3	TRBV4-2	CASSQGTSADTQYF	TGTGCCAGCAGCCAAGGGACTAGCGCAGATACGCAGTATTTT
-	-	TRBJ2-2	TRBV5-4	CASSYDRTYTGELFF	TGTGCCAGCAGCTATGACAGGACCTACACCGGGGAGCTGTTTTTT
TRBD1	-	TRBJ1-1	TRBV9	CASSTGQGGTEAFF	TGTGCCAGCAGCACCGGACAGGGGGGCACTGAAGCTTTCTTT
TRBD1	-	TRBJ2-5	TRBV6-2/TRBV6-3	CASSYGLTTQGGRETQYF	TGTGCCAGCAGTTACGGACTCACAACCCAAGGGGGCCGAGAGACCCAGTACTTC
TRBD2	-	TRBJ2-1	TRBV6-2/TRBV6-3	CASSRSGRASYNEQFF	TGTGCCAGCAGTCGTAGCGGGAGGGCCTCCTACAATGAGCAGTTCTTC
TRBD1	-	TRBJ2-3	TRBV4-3	CASSQITGVASTDTQYF	TGCGCCAGCAGCCAGATAACAGGGGTTGCTAGCACAGATACGCAGTATTTT
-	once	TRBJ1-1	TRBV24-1	CATSDSCGQMNTEAFF	TGTGCCACCAGTGATTCGTGTGGACAGATGAACACTGAAGCTTTCTTT